This section outlines one T cell receptor (beta chain) sequence together with its context. Its antigen is unknown. These data are taken from a study of cytomegalovirus exposure and HLA in healthy donors. Across the study: Genetic ancestry analysis placed around 76% of the 398 donors that were genotyped in the Caucasian-associated cluster. Study-level results: Whilst most TCR sequences proved rare, a subset of public TCRs occurred across many donors. In a later analysis, V- and J-gene trimming of beta chains associated with a DCLRE1C missense variant, replicated independently.

The V end was cut by 5 bases, the J end by 7 bases, with 12 bases between. The length of the CDR3 is 13 residues. Per germline, CDR1 SEHNR and CDR2 FQNEAQ (reference sequence). Primers included in the PCR were 60 Vbeta and 13 Jbeta primers. Sequencing was performed with immunoSEQ multiplex PCR; in TCRdb, only in-frame clones are kept and a portion is missing. The repertoire holds about 140,000 clones, with 73% as singletons. The sample consisted of PBMCs. This TCR came from a human donor in good health. The J gene is TRBJ2-1, the V gene TRBV7-9, with D maybe TRBD2 (6 bases). DNA of the CDR3: TGTGCCAGCAGCCTCTCGGAGGGGAATGAGCAGTTCTTC. Translation: CASSLSEGNEQFF.